The sequence of this T cell receptor (beta chain) was determined in a study of blood T cell repertoires in COVID-19. For the study at large: In each case, the material was cDNA or gDNA derived from T cells, B-cell-depleted T cells, or PBMCs.

The assay was immunoSEQ multiplex PCR, and TCRdb's table has in-frame clones only and misses some. Here the sample spans some 68,000 clones, 70% to 90% being singletons. This clonotype originated in a man aged 45-65 years with active COVID-19. Sequenced input: peripheral blood.

For the CDR3, the DNA is TGTGCCTGGACGTTGAGGGCGGGGGTCACTGAAGCTTTCTTT. Its translation is CAWTLRAGVTEAFF. The J gene is TRBJ1-1, the V gene TRBV30; a possible D gene is TRBD1 (5 bases). V was clipped by 4 bases and J by 4 bases, with 16 bases between them. This CDR3 is 14 amino acids long. Germline V lookup: CDR1 GTSNPN, CDR2 SVGIG (reference sequence).